These 21 T cell receptor beta chains came from one sample sequenced in a study of T cells in Graves' hyperthyroidism and ophthalmopathy. Regions amplified from RNA transcripts were the TCR beta CDR3 regions. TCR CDR3 regions were first amplified by RT-PCR with HTBI primers. TCRdb analysed the multiplex PCR reads with MiXCR anew, one entry per CDR3 protein. Among fewer than 250,000 distinct CDR3 sequences listed, approximately 23% were seen once. Sequencing was carried out using blood. The source is a woman between 40 and 50 years old with Graves' ophthalmopathy.

This chain connects TRBV12-3 or TRBV12-4 to TRBJ2-5; D is unclear. The CDR3 covers 14 residues. V was shortened by 5 bases and J by 2 bases, with 12 bases between the two germline ends. CDR3 sequence reads: CASSPSARQETQYF. CDR3 DNA: TGTGCCAGCAGTCCCTCGGCCAGGCAAGAGACCCAGTACTTC.

The sample holds many counts of this clonotype. V usage is TRBV29-1 and J usage is TRBJ2-2, with D possibly being TRBD1 (5 bases). The V gene's germline CDR1 is SQVTM and CDR2 ANQGSEA. Trimming took 5 bases from V and 0 from J, leaving 10 bases between them. This CDR3 is 14 amino acids long. CDR3 in DNA: TGCAGCGTTAAAGGGGCAGCGAACACCGGGGAGCTGTTTTTT. Its protein product is CSVKGAANTGELFF.

The table lists this clonotype with many counts. The chain has TRBV19 and TRBJ2-1; the D is unclear. The CDR3 length is 11 residues. V was shortened by 1 base and J by 8 bases, with 3 bases between the two germline ends. Germline V gene data show CDR1 as LNHDA and CDR2 as SQIVND (reference sequence). Here the CDR3 DNA reads TGTGCCAGTAGTATAGTGGATGAGCAGTTCTTC. It specifies CASSIVDEQFF.

This clonotype was seen ten or more times. This chain links TRBV7-2 with TRBJ2-7; D is tentatively TRBD1 or TRBD2 (6 bases each). Germline V gene sequence: CDR1 SGHTA, CDR2 FQGNSA. The V gene lost 5 bases and the J gene lost 9 bases, with 17 bases spanning the gap. The CDR3 totals 13 residues. Here the CDR3 DNA reads TGTGCCAGCAGCGCCGGAGGGGGGTTGGGGCAGTACTTC. This codes for CASSAGGGLGQYF. Full variable domain (remainder filled in from reference TRBV7-2 and TRBJ2-7): GAGVSQSPSNKVTEKGKDVELRCDPISGHTALYWYRQSLGQGLEFLIYFQGNSAPDKSGLPSDRFSAERTGGSVSTLTIQRTQQEDSAVYLCASSAGGGLGQYFGPGTRLTVT.

The chain recombines TRBV6-1 with TRBJ1-1, with a tentative D call TRBD1 (5 bases). Looked up from germline, CDR1 is MNHNS and CDR2 is SASEGT. CDR3 length: 17 residues. V was pared by 6 bases and J by 0 bases, with 20 bases between. CDR3 nucleotides: TGTGCCAGCAGAGATATTTGGCAAGGGGCGGTGAACACTGAAGCTTTCTTT. Its translation: CASRDIWQGAVNTEAFF.

This clonotype was detected many times. The chain combines TRBV4-1 with TRBJ1-5; TRBD1 matches at 8 bases. CDR3 length: 15 residues. CDR1 and CDR2 (germline): MGHRA, YSYEKL. With V trimmed by 4 bases and J by 5 bases, 7 bases remained unmatched. CDR3 in amino acids: CASSLADRGDQPQHF. The CDR3 DNA is TGCGCCAGCAGCCTGGCCGACAGGGGAGATCAGCCCCAGCATTTT.

This clonotype has ten or more counts. The J gene is TRBJ1-1, the V gene TRBV30, with TRBD1 identical over 7 bases. This CDR3 has 16 amino acids. V lost 2 bases, J lost 7 bases, and 16 bases stayed unmatched. Germline CDR1 reads GTSNPN; CDR2 reads SVGIG (reference sequence). The CDR3 coding sequence is TGTGCCTGGAGTTTCAATACAGGGGACTTAACATATGAAGCTTTCTTT. Protein sequence: CAWSFNTGDLTYEAFF.

This clonotype was seen ten or more times. J is TRBJ1-2 and V is TRBV30; D is perhaps TRBD1 (6 bases). The CDR3 covers 13 residues. Trimming stripped 4 bases from V and 2 bases from J, with 11 bases between. Germline CDR1 reads GTSNPN; CDR2 reads SVGIG (reference sequence). CDR3 in amino acids: CAWTGGPNYGYTF. CDR3 bases: TGTGCCTGGACCGGGGGGCCGAACTATGGCTACACCTTC.

This clonotype was counted a single time. V gene TRBV4-1 combines with J gene TRBJ2-5, with D perhaps TRBD1 or TRBD2 (5 bases each). The V gene lost 4 bases and the J gene lost 2 bases, with 14 bases spanning the gap. This CDR3 is built from 15 residues. Per the germline V gene, CDR1 is MGHRA and CDR2 is YSYEKL. The CDR3: CASSPGTLGQETQYF. DNA of the CDR3: TGCGCCAGCAGCCCAGGGACCTTAGGGCAAGAGACCCAGTACTTC.

This clonotype was detected ten times or more. The rearrangement uses TRBV20-1 and TRBJ2-7, with D hard to call. V gave up 0 bases and J gave up 3 bases, with 9 bases separating them. The CDR3 is 13 residues long. CDR1 is DFQATT, CDR2 SNEGSKA, per germline (reference sequence). The CDR3 nucleotides read TGCAGTGCTAGAGATCCTGGGAACTACGAGCAGTACTTC. This translates into CSARDPGNYEQYF.

This clonotype occurred many times. The chain uses TRBV2 and TRBJ1-2, with a weak D call TRBD1 (5 bases). The CDR3 totals 14 residues. CDR1 SNHLY and CDR2 FYNNEI come from the germline V gene. Trimming shortened V by 7 bases and J by 1 base, and 13 bases separated the two germline ends. The CDR3 nucleotides are TGTGCCAGCACTGACAGAAAATTTAACTATGGCTACACCTTC. Its translation is CASTDRKFNYGYTF.

The chain links TRBV27 to TRBJ2-7; 11 bases align to TRBD2. V shed 5 bases and J 3 bases; nucleotides not matched to a gene: 3. CDR3 size: 14 residues. CDR1 is MNHEY, CDR2 SMNVEV, per germline (reference sequence). The CDR3 sequence: CASSPTSGIYEQYF. The CDR3 coding sequence is TGTGCCAGCAGTCCGACTAGCGGGATCTACGAGCAGTACTTC.

The sample holds many counts of this clonotype. The gene calls are TRBV29-1 and TRBJ1-2; D is perhaps TRBD1 (6 bases). Between the trimmed V and J ends, which lost 4 bases and 4 bases, there was a span of 13 bases. From germline, CDR1 is SQVTM and CDR2 ANQGSEA. The CDR3 contains 13 residues. The CDR3 reads CSVAHGQSYGYTF. The CDR3, as DNA: TGCAGCGTTGCACACGGACAGTCCTATGGCTACACCTTC.

This clonotype showed up many times. The chain employs TRBV7-2 and TRBJ2-5; the match to TRBD1 covers 8 bases. With V trimmed by 2 bases and J by 5 bases, 25 bases remained unmatched. This CDR3 has 21 residues. Germline V lookup: CDR1 SGHTA, CDR2 FQGNSA. As DNA, the CDR3 is TGTGCCAGCAGCTTATCCCATAAGTTGAACATTCTGACAGGGGCTCTTGAGACCCAGTACTTC. Its translation is CASSLSHKLNILTGALETQYF.

The chain carries TRBV18 and TRBJ2-3; D might be TRBD1 or TRBD2, each matching 6 bases. The CDR3 is 16 residues long. Trimming took 6 bases from V and 3 from J, leaving 19 bases between them. CDR1 is KGHSH, CDR2 LQKENI, per germline. CDR3 protein: CASSRGPGPRTDTQYF. The CDR3 region has the DNA TGTGCCAGCTCTCGGGGGCCAGGGCCCCGTACAGATACGCAGTATTTT.

The chain uses TRBV27 and TRBJ2-7; D unclear. Germline CDR1 is MNHEY and CDR2 is SMNVEV (reference sequence). CDR3 length equals 13 residues. The V and J ends lost 5 bases and 3 bases respectively, with 11 bases between them. CDR3 region: CASSPSIYYEQYF. In DNA, the CDR3 is TGTGCCAGCAGTCCGAGCATCTACTACGAGCAGTACTTC.

The chain couples TRBV6-2 or TRBV6-3 to TRBJ2-7; D ambiguous. Germline-derived CDR1 and CDR2 are MNHEY and SVGEGT. The germline V and J ends were trimmed by 0 bases and 0 bases, with 9 bases remaining between them. CDR3 length equals 15 residues. This CDR3 reads CASSYSWLGSYEQYF. Here the CDR3 DNA reads TGTGCCAGCAGTTACTCGTGGCTCGGCTCCTACGAGCAGTACTTC.

The sample holds many counts of this clonotype. This rearrangement joins TRBV25-1 to TRBJ2-2, with 7 bases matching TRBD1. The J segment lost 4 bases and the V segment lost 4 bases, leaving 3 bases of the junction unmatched. The CDR3 covers 14 residues. The germline V gene has CDR1 MGHDK and CDR2 SYGVNS. In DNA form, the CDR3 reads TGTGCCAGCAGTGGACAGGGTGGCACCGGGGAGCTGTTTTTT. Translated: CASSGQGGTGELFF. Supplemented by reference TRBV25-1 and TRBJ2-2, the full variable domain reads EADIYQTPRYLVIGTGKKITLECSQTMGHDKMYWYQQDPGMELHLIHYSYGVNSTEKGDLSSESTVSRIRTEHFPLTLESARPSHTSQYLCASSGQGGTGELFFGEGSRLTVL.

This clonotype was detected only once. The chain joins TRBV20-1 to TRBJ1-2, with TRBD1 matching over 9 bases. The germline V gene has CDR1 DFQATT and CDR2 SNEGSKA (reference sequence). V shed 6 bases, J shed 7 bases, and the junction held 18 bases outside the gene matches. The CDR3 contains 16 residues. CDR3 region: CSAKRNSGTGLFGYTF. CDR3 nucleotides: TGCAGTGCAAAGAGGAACTCCGGGACAGGGCTATTTGGCTACACCTTC.

This clonotype was picked up many times. The chain employs TRBV11-2 and TRBJ2-5; TRBD2 matches 8 bases. This CDR3 has 19 residues. The trim removed 0 bases at V and 5 bases at J, leaving 17 bases unmatched. The germline gives CDR1 SGHAT, CDR2 FQNNGV. The CDR3 sequence: CASSLDSLWAGGFGETQYF. CDR3 DNA: TGTGCCAGCAGCTTAGATTCCTTGTGGGCGGGAGGTTTCGGGGAGACCCAGTACTTC.

The chain carries TRBV19 and TRBJ2-7; tentatively, D is TRBD1 (5 bases). This CDR3 is built from 14 residues. From germline, CDR1 is LNHDA and CDR2 SQIVND (reference sequence). V lost 1 base and J 4 bases, leaving 11 bases between the germline ends. The DNA for the CDR3 is TGTGCCAGTAGTATAGCCCTCCAGGGATACGAGCAGTACTTC. Translated, it gives CASSIALQGYEQYF. Based on the CDR3 plus reference TRBV19 and TRBJ2-7, the full variable domain is DGGITQSPKYLFRKEGQNVTLSCEQNLNHDAMYWYRQDPGQGLRLIYYSQIVNDFQKGDIAEGYSVSREKKESFPLTVTSAQKNPTAFYLCASSIALQGYEQYFGPGTRLTVT.